The TCR beta chain described here comes from a study of graft-versus-host responses after intestinal transplantation. This table comes from immunoSEQ multiplex PCR, and its TCRdb copy is limited to in-frame clones, with some not included. The profile shows fewer than 95,000 clones, approximately 92% of them singletons. As to this clone: The target antigen is unknown.

The CDR3 consists of 16 residues. Trimming left V 0 bases short and J 0 bases short, with 13 bases between. Germline CDR1 SGHRS, CDR2 YFSETQ. The rearrangement joins TRBV5-1 to TRBJ2-7; no firm D call. The receptor comes from a human donor who received an intestinal transplant. This material consisted of unstimulated CD8+ T cells sorted from spleen or lymph node cells, taken before intestinal transplant. For the CDR3, the DNA is TGCGCCAGCAGCTTGGCCCCGTCCTACCTCTCCTACGAGCAGTACTTC. It encodes CASSLAPSYLSYEQYF.